Presented here are 31 T cell receptor beta chains from one specimen sequenced in a study of T cells in Graves' hyperthyroidism and ophthalmopathy. Using RNA transcripts as the source, TCR beta CDR3 regions were amplified. TCR CDR3 regions were first amplified by RT-PCR with HTBI primers. TCRdb redid the calling of the multiplex PCR reads with MiXCR, one entry per CDR3 protein. In the table there are approximately 510,000 distinct CDR3 sequences, around 50% of which are singletons. Source material: peripheral blood or thyroid tissue (not recorded which). The receptor set was obtained from an adult woman with Graves' disease, either hyperthyroidism or ophthalmopathy (not recorded which).

The V and J genes are TRBV5-1 and TRBJ1-1; weak D call: TRBD1 (5 bases). The V end was cut by 6 bases, the J end by 3 bases, with 12 bases between. Germline CDR1 SGHRS, CDR2 YFSETQ. CDR3 size: 13 residues. Here the CDR3 reads CASNEGFDTEAFF. CDR3 in DNA: TGCGCCAGCAACGAGGGGTTTGACACTGAAGCTTTCTTT. Based on the CDR3 plus reference TRBV5-1 and TRBJ1-1, the full variable domain is KAGVTQTPRYLIKTRGQQVTLSCSPISGHRSVSWYQQTPGQGLQFLFEYFSETQRNKGNFPGRFSGRQFSNSRSEMNVSTLELGDSALYLCASNEGFDTEAFFGQGTRLTVV.

The chain employs TRBV27 and TRBJ1-4, with D unresolved. CDR3 size: 13 residues. The germline V gene has CDR1 MNHEY and CDR2 SMNVEV (reference sequence). The V gene lost 4 bases and the J gene lost 5 bases, with 8 bases spanning the gap. CDR3 region: CASSWFINEKLFF. Here the CDR3 DNA reads TGTGCCAGCAGTTGGTTCATCAATGAAAAACTGTTTTTT.

Ten or more counts support this clonotype. V and J are TRBV7-3 and TRBJ1-2; a possible D gene is TRBD1 (5 bases). Germline V CDR1 and CDR2: SGHTA, FQGTGA. The CDR3 is 12 residues long. V was clipped by 5 bases and J by 7 bases, with 11 bases between them. CDR3 DNA: TGTGCCAGCAGCCCCGGACAAGGTGGCTACACCTTC. Protein: CASSPGQGGYTF.

This clonotype occurred many times. At one of its ends the junction is not consistent with the germline gene, which may arise from a read error. The V and J genes are TRBV11-2 and TRBJ2-6; the D is unclear. Germline CDR1 SGHAT, CDR2 FQNNGV. This CDR3 comprises 12 residues. The CDR3, as DNA: TGTGCCAGCAGCTTAGGGGACAACGTCCTGACTTTC. Its protein is CASSLGDNVLTF.

As to this clonotype: This may be a read error, as it is one base from a much larger clone. The V gene is TRBV12-3 or TRBV12-4, the J gene TRBJ2-7; a possible D gene is TRBD2 (6 bases). V lost 3 bases and J 4 bases, leaving 16 bases between the germline ends. The CDR3 spans 15 residues. CDR3 sequence: CASSFRVGGGYEQYF. CDR3 nucleotide sequence: TGTGCCAGCAGTTTTAGAGTGGGAGGCGGGTACGAGCAGTACTTC.

J is TRBJ2-7 and V is TRBV7-9, with TRBD1 matching 8 bases. The germline gives CDR1 SEHNR, CDR2 FQNEAQ (reference sequence). CDR3 length: 15 residues. The V gene end was trimmed by 10 bases and the J gene end by 3 bases; junction bases not matched to a gene: 14. The CDR3 sequence is CAISESRDRNYEQYF. CDR3 coding DNA: TGTGCCATCAGTGAGTCTCGGGACAGGAACTACGAGCAGTACTTC.

The V gene is TRBV29-1, the J gene TRBJ2-7; TRBD1 matches at 10 bases. The V segment lost 4 bases and the J segment 0 bases; nucleotides outside the gene matches: 3. From germline, CDR1 is SQVTM and CDR2 ANQGSEA. The CDR3 consists of 14 residues. CDR3 region: CSVGGTGDSYEQYF. The CDR3 region has the DNA TGCAGCGTTGGGGGGACAGGGGACTCCTACGAGCAGTACTTC.

This clonotype was seen ten or more times. The chain employs TRBV9 and TRBJ1-3, with D uncertain. The CDR3 extends over 14 amino acids. Per germline, CDR1 SGDLS and CDR2 YYNGEE. V lost 0 bases to trimming and J lost 4 bases, with 8 bases between them. The CDR3 DNA sequence: TGTGCCAGCAGCGTAGAGGCAGCCGGAAACACCATATATTTT. Protein sequence: CASSVEAAGNTIYF.

The chain employs TRBV20-1 and TRBJ1-2, with a possible D match to TRBD1 (5 bases). Germline CDR1 DFQATT, CDR2 SNEGSKA (reference sequence). Trimming removed 5 bases at V and 6 bases at J, with 25 bases between. The CDR3 consists of 16 residues. CDR3 sequence reads: CSAPAGVITGDDGYTF. The CDR3 nucleotides are TGCAGTGCTCCAGCGGGAGTGATCACCGGGGACGATGGCTACACCTTC.

Ten or more counts support this clonotype. The rearrangement joins TRBV20-1 to TRBJ1-1; D is perhaps TRBD1 (6 bases). Germline values: CDR1 DFQATT, CDR2 SNEGSKA (reference sequence). The CDR3 runs 16 residues. Trimming removed 0 bases from V and 1 base from J, with 15 bases in between. As DNA, the CDR3 is TGCAGTGCTAGAGATTTCCAGGGGAAGGCGAACACTGAAGCTTTCTTT. Amino acid sequence: CSARDFQGKANTEAFF.

The chain uses TRBV29-1 and TRBJ2-5, with 7 bases matching TRBD1. V gave up 2 bases and J gave up 0 bases; unmatched junction bases: 6. CDR3 size: 15 residues. Germline V gene data show CDR1 as SQVTM and CDR2 as ANQGSEA. CDR3 DNA: TGCAGCGTTGAATCCTGGGACAGTTACCAAGAGACCCAGTACTTC. Residues: CSVESWDSYQETQYF.

The CDR3 DNA is TGTGCCAGCAGCCTACGGACAGGGATCCGGACTGAAGCTTTCTTT. Protein: CASSLRTGIRTEAFF. The chain uses TRBV7-3 and TRBJ1-1; 8 bases are a match to TRBD1. The CDR3 is made up of 15 amino acids. Germline CDR1 SGHTA, CDR2 FQGTGA. The junction had 10 bases not matched to a gene; V was cut back by 5 bases and J by 5 bases. Full variable domain (outside the CDR3, taken from reference TRBV7-3 and TRBJ1-1): GAGVSQTPSNKVTEKGKYVELRCDPISGHTALYWYRQSLGQGPEFLIYFQGTGAADDSGLPNDRFFAVRPEGSVSTLKIQRTERGDSAVYLCASSLRTGIRTEAFFGQGTRLTVV.

The chain couples TRBV7-9 to TRBJ2-7, with TRBD1 identical over 8 bases. The CDR3 has 16 amino acids. Trimming took 5 bases from V and 3 from J; bases not matched to a gene: 12. Germline CDR1 reads SEHNR; CDR2 reads FQNEAQ (reference sequence). CDR3 in amino acids: CASSPRGGQGFYEQYF. In DNA, the CDR3 is TGTGCCAGCAGCCCGCGGGGCGGACAGGGTTTCTACGAGCAGTACTTC.

The rearrangement links TRBV2 to TRBJ1-4; no definite D call. Per the germline V gene, CDR1 is SNHLY and CDR2 is FYNNEI. The CDR3 consists of 13 residues. Trimming stripped 8 bases from V and 8 bases from J, with 15 bases between. The DNA of the CDR3 is TGTGCCAGCTCCCGTAAAGGGAGGGAAAAACTGTTTTTT. Protein sequence: CASSRKGREKLFF.

This clonotype is a singleton in its sample. The junction does not match germline at one end; this may be a read error. The gene calls are TRBV28 and TRBJ1-2; 7 bases are shared with TRBD1. This CDR3 contains 15 residues. Germline CDR1 MDHEN, CDR2 SYDVKM. CDR3 bases: TGTGCCAGCAGTTCCACAGGGGTTAGCAACTCTGGCTACACCTTC. Translated, it gives CASSSTGVSNSGYTF.

This rearrangement joins TRBV19 to TRBJ2-7; D is perhaps TRBD1 or TRBD2 (5 bases each). This CDR3 spans 14 amino acids. Trimming shortened V by 5 bases and J by 6 bases, and 17 bases separated the two germline ends. The V gene's germline CDR1 is LNHDA and CDR2 SQIVND (reference sequence). The CDR3 DNA is TGTGCCAGTAGTGAACAGGCGTTACGGGGCGAGCAGTACTTC. Protein product: CASSEQALRGEQYF.

The V and J genes are TRBV5-1 and TRBJ1-5; no definite D call. The CDR3 runs to 14 residues. Per germline, CDR1 SGHRS and CDR2 YFSETQ. V was clipped by 7 bases and J by 9 bases, with 20 bases between them. The CDR3: CASAPLSRSGPQHF. The CDR3 nucleotides read TGCGCCAGCGCGCCCCTTTCCAGGTCGGGGCCCCAGCATTTT. Full variable domain (missing parts from reference TRBV5-1 and TRBJ1-5): KAGVTQTPRYLIKTRGQQVTLSCSPISGHRSVSWYQQTPGQGLQFLFEYFSETQRNKGNFPGRFSGRQFSNSRSEMNVSTLELGDSALYLCASAPLSRSGPQHFGDGTRLSIL.

A few counts support this clonotype. V and J are TRBV7-9 and TRBJ2-7, with 9 nucleotides matching TRBD2. Germline CDR1 and CDR2: SEHNR and FQNEAQ (reference sequence). The CDR3 contains 17 residues. Losses at the gene ends were 3 bases for V and 2 bases for J; bases not matched to a gene: 11. The chain's CDR3 is CASSFLGLADLTYEQYF. The CDR3 bases are TGTGCCAGCAGCTTTTTGGGACTAGCAGATTTAACCTACGAGCAGTACTTC. Drawing the rest from reference TRBV7-9 and TRBJ2-7, the complete variable domain is DTGVSQNPRHKITKRGQNVTFRCDPISEHNRLYWYRQTLGQGPEFLTYFQNEAQLEKSRLLSDRFSAERPKGSFSTLEIQRTEQGDSAMYLCASSFLGLADLTYEQYFGPGTRLTVT.

This clonotype was recorded at least ten times. The chain joins TRBV5-4 to TRBJ2-2; no reliable D call. The V gene's germline CDR1 is SGHNT and CDR2 YYREEE (reference sequence). With 0 bases removed from V and 3 bases from J, the gap between germline ends came to 6 bases. The CDR3 has 14 amino acids. The CDR3 DNA reads TGTGCCAGCAGCTTGGGTGGTCACACCGGGGAGCTGTTTTTT. Its translation: CASSLGGHTGELFF. The full variable domain, completed using reference TRBV5-4 and TRBJ2-2, is ETGVTQSPTHLIKTRGQQVTLRCSSQSGHNTVSWYQQALGQGPQFIFQYYREEENGRGNFPPRFSGLQFPNYSSELNVNALELDDSALYLCASSLGGHTGELFFGEGSRLTVL.

This rearrangement joins TRBV4-1 to TRBJ2-7; D is unclear. Germline CDR1 reads MGHRA; CDR2 reads YSYEKL. The CDR3 runs to 14 residues. The V end was cut by 0 bases, the J end by 2 bases, with 8 bases between. The CDR3 coding sequence is TGCGCCAGCAGCCAAGAGGGTCCCACCTACGAGCAGTACTTC. It encodes CASSQEGPTYEQYF.

This clonotype occurred many times. The junction does not match germline at one end; this may be a read error. The genes are TRBV11-2 and TRBJ1-1; D perhaps matches TRBD1 (5 bases). Germline loops: CDR1 SGHAT, CDR2 FQNNGV. The CDR3 runs to 16 residues. CDR3 coding DNA: TGTGCCAGCAGCTTAGGGCCGAGGGGCTTGAAGACTGAAGCTTTCTTT. Amino acid sequence: CASSLGPRGLKTEAFF. The full variable domain, rest sourced from reference TRBV11-2 and TRBJ1-1, is EAGVAQSPRYKIIEKRQSVAFWCNPISGHATLYWYQQILGQGPKLLIQFQNNGVVDDSQLPKDRFSAERLKGVDSTLKIQPAKLEDSAVYLCASSLGPRGLKTEAFFGQGTRLTVV.

This rearrangement joins TRBV5-1 to TRBJ1-4; tentatively, D is TRBD1 (5 bases). The V and J ends lost 3 bases and 0 bases respectively, with 12 bases between them. Per the germline V gene, CDR1 is SGHRS and CDR2 is YFSETQ. The CDR3 contains 16 residues. The CDR3 nucleotides are TGCGCCAGCAGCTCCAGACAGTCAGCAACTAATGAAAAACTGTTTTTT. Amino acid sequence: CASSSRQSATNEKLFF. Full variable domain (remainder filled in from reference TRBV5-1 and TRBJ1-4): KAGVTQTPRYLIKTRGQQVTLSCSPISGHRSVSWYQQTPGQGLQFLFEYFSETQRNKGNFPGRFSGRQFSNSRSEMNVSTLELGDSALYLCASSSRQSATNEKLFFGSGTQLSVL.

This chain uses TRBV24-1 with TRBJ2-2; the D is unclear. Per the germline V gene, CDR1 is KGHDR and CDR2 is SFDVKD. The CDR3 length is 16 residues. V lost 6 bases and J 1 base, leaving 14 bases between the germline ends. This CDR3 is CATSSPSGWNTGELFF. The CDR3 DNA sequence: TGTGCCACCAGTTCCCCTTCCGGGTGGAACACCGGGGAGCTGTTTTTT.

The sample holds a few counts of this clonotype. In DNA form, the CDR3 reads TGTGCCAGCAGCTTAGGCCAGTCTAATCAAGAGACCCAGTACTTC. This codes for CASSLGQSNQETQYF. This rearrangement joins TRBV7-9 to TRBJ2-5; D not resolved. Looked up from germline, CDR1 is SEHNR and CDR2 is FQNEAQ (reference sequence). V was clipped by 1 base and J by 2 bases, with 11 bases between them. CDR3 size: 15 residues.

The chain couples TRBV7-2 to TRBJ1-2; no clear D. The ends were cut back, 8 bases at V and 0 bases at J, with 13 bases in the middle. The CDR3 runs to 14 residues. In germline, CDR1 is SGHTA, CDR2 FQGNSA. The DNA for the CDR3 is TGTGCCAGCTACCACCGTGGGGCTAACTATGGCTACACCTTC. Translating gives CASYHRGANYGYTF.

The gene calls are TRBV5-1 and TRBJ2-7; 7 bases are a match to TRBD2. The trim removed 0 bases at V and 2 bases at J, leaving 5 bases unmatched. The germline CDR1 and CDR2 sequences are SGHRS and YFSETQ. CDR3 length equals 15 residues. Written as DNA, the CDR3 is TGCGCCAGCAGCTTGGACGGGAGGCCTCCCTACGAGCAGTACTTC. As protein: CASSLDGRPPYEQYF.

With respect to this clonotype: In this CDR3 the conserved last residue, phenylalanine or tryptophan, is missing, so a read error is likely. The chain recombines TRBV20-1 with TRBJ1-1; D is unresolved. Germline-derived CDR1 and CDR2 are DFQATT and SNEGSKA (reference sequence). The CDR3 extends over 11 amino acids. Trimming left V 3 bases short and J 5 bases short, with 7 bases between. CDR3 region: CSASRLTEAFL. DNA of the CDR3: TGCAGTGCTAGCCGTTTAACTGAAGCTTTCCTT.

A few counts support this clonotype. This chain links TRBV5-1 with TRBJ2-6, with TRBD2 matching 11 bases. Germline V gives CDR1 SGHRS, CDR2 YFSETQ. The CDR3 extends over 18 amino acids. V shed 4 bases, J shed 0 bases, and the junction held 6 bases outside the gene matches. CDR3 residues: CASSPLAGGGSGANVLTF. The CDR3 DNA reads TGCGCCAGCAGCCCGTTAGCGGGAGGGGGCTCTGGGGCCAACGTCCTGACTTTC.

The rearrangement links TRBV4-1 to TRBJ1-3, with D perhaps TRBD1 (5 bases). Germline CDR1 is MGHRA and CDR2 is YSYEKL. V lost 1 base to trimming and J lost 8 bases, with 6 bases between them. The CDR3 consists of 12 residues. The CDR3 is CASSQVGHTIYF. CDR3 bases: TGCGCCAGCAGCCAAGTGGGACACACCATATATTTT.

A single count supports this clonotype. V and J are TRBV10-3 and TRBJ2-7, with 9 bases aligning to TRBD2. In germline, CDR1 is ENHRY, CDR2 SYGVKD. With V trimmed by 8 bases and J by 2 bases, 4 bases remained unmatched. The CDR3 extends over 13 amino acids. The CDR3 reads CAIQGLATYEQYF. The CDR3 DNA follows: TGTGCCATCCAGGGACTAGCCACCTACGAGCAGTACTTC.

The CDR3 bases are TGTGCCAGCAGCTTAGTTGGGGACATAGCCTACGAGCAGTACTTC. Its protein product is CASSLVGDIAYEQYF. The chain combines TRBV13 with TRBJ2-7; weak D call: TRBD1 (6 bases). The CDR3 is 15 residues long. Trimming pared 1 base from V and 2 bases from J, leaving 12 bases between. The germline V gene encodes CDR1 PRHDT and CDR2 FYEKMQ (reference sequence).